These 18 T cell receptor beta chains originate from one sample sequenced in a study of neurological immune-mediated disorders. Documented time point: technical triplicate 3. MiXCR, applied by TCRdb to the 5' RACE reads, yields one record per CDR3 protein. The top ten hold about 4.7% of the sample, which has about 44,000 distinct CDR3 sequences, 20% to 25% seen once. The sample consisted of PBMCs. These receptors all stem from a man aged 60-69 years with HTLV-1-associated myelopathy (HAM/TSP).

This clonotype was observed at least ten times. The chain employs TRBV10-2 and TRBJ2-7, with no clear D. The CDR3 spans 11 residues. V dropped 2 bases and J dropped 6 bases, with 5 bases sitting between them. Germline V gene lookup returns CDR1 WSHSY and CDR2 SAAADI. The CDR3 nucleotides read TGCGCCAGCAGTGAGGGTCGCGAGCAGTACTTC. This encodes CASSEGREQYF.

In its sample, this clonotype was seen many times. This sequence joins TRBV29-1 and TRBJ2-1; TRBD2 matches 14 bases. Unmatched junction bases numbered 10, after V lost 3 bases and J lost 0 bases. Germline assignment: CDR1 SQVTM and CDR2 ANQGSEA. The CDR3 contains 19 residues. This chain's CDR3 is CSVERGLAGAGSSYNEQFF. Written as DNA, the CDR3 is TGCAGCGTTGAGAGGGGACTAGCGGGAGCCGGAAGCTCCTACAATGAGCAGTTCTTC.

The chain has TRBV7-3 and TRBJ2-7; D is possibly TRBD1 (6 bases). The V gene lost 5 bases and the J gene lost 4 bases, with 15 bases spanning the gap. The length of the CDR3 is 14 residues. The germline V gene has CDR1 SGHTA and CDR2 FQGTGA. The CDR3 loop is CASSPSGTPYEQYF. The CDR3 nucleotides are TGTGCCAGCAGCCCGTCCGGGACACCTTACGAGCAGTACTTC.

Only a few counts were recorded for this clonotype. The chain employs TRBV2 and TRBJ2-1; D is possibly TRBD1 or TRBD2 (6 bases each). The CDR3 has 15 amino acids. Trimming took 1 base from V and 3 from J, leaving 10 bases between them. The germline gives CDR1 SNHLY, CDR2 FYNNEI. CDR3 loop: CASSEEGGIYNEQFF. The CDR3 nucleotides read TGTGCCAGCAGTGAAGAGGGGGGTATCTACAATGAGCAGTTCTTC.

This clonotype was recorded many times. This sequence joins TRBV28 and TRBJ1-5; D is unresolved. V lost 4 bases, J lost 4 bases, and 17 bases lay in between. The CDR3 totals 16 residues. From germline, CDR1 is MDHEN and CDR2 SYDVKM. The CDR3 protein is CASSSPGREVNQPQHF. DNA for the CDR3: TGTGCCAGCAGTTCCCCCGGAAGGGAAGTAAATCAGCCCCAGCATTTT.

This clonotype was found many times. In nucleotides, the CDR3 is TGCGCCAGCAGTCTGAATAGCGGGAAATACGAGCAGTACTTC. As protein: CASSLNSGKYEQYF. The chain joins TRBV5-1 to TRBJ2-7, with 8 bases lining up with TRBD2. CDR1 and CDR2 from the germline V gene are SGHRS and YFSETQ. The CDR3 is made up of 14 amino acids. J gave up 4 bases and V 5 bases, and 8 bases lay outside the gene matches.

There are many counts of this clonotype. The chain couples TRBV12-3 or TRBV12-4 to TRBJ1-1, with D maybe TRBD1 (5 bases). The CDR3 totals 13 residues. The germline V and J ends were trimmed by 6 bases and 2 bases, with 10 bases remaining between them. The CDR3 sequence: CASRPDSNTEAFF. The CDR3 DNA follows: TGTGCCAGCAGACCCGACAGCAACACTGAAGCTTTCTTT.

This clonotype was detected ten times or more. The genes are TRBV20-1 and TRBJ2-5; a weak D match, TRBD1 (5 bases). The length of the CDR3 is 15 residues. Trimming stripped 0 bases from V and 5 bases from J, with 16 bases between. Germline V gives CDR1 DFQATT, CDR2 SNEGSKA (reference sequence). The CDR3 protein is CSARDVETVGETQYF. CDR3 sequence (DNA): TGCAGTGCTAGAGATGTTGAGACAGTGGGGGAGACCCAGTACTTC.

This clonotype was observed at least ten times. V is TRBV5-1 and J is TRBJ1-1; 7 nucleotides agree with TRBD1. The trim removed 3 bases at V and 4 bases at J, leaving 9 bases unmatched. Germline V gene data show CDR1 as SGHRS and CDR2 as YFSETQ. This CDR3 is built from 15 residues. DNA for the CDR3: TGCGCCAGCAGCTCGGCCTTGACAGGGAGCACTGAAGCTTTCTTT. It is translated as CASSSALTGSTEAFF. Full variable domain (missing parts from reference TRBV5-1 and TRBJ1-1): KAGVTQTPRYLIKTRGQQVTLSCSPISGHRSVSWYQQTPGQGLQFLFEYFSETQRNKGNFPGRFSGRQFSNSRSEMNVSTLELGDSALYLCASSSALTGSTEAFFGQGTRLTVV.

To note about this clonotype: The junction differs from germline at one of its ends, possibly a read error. The V and J genes are TRBV12-3 or TRBV12-4 and TRBJ2-1; D perhaps matches TRBD2 (5 bases). The CDR3 sequence is 15 residues long. The CDR3 reads CPSSLSVLAGNEQFF. For the CDR3, the DNA is TGTCCCAGCAGTTTATCGGTCCTAGCAGGCAACGAGCAGTTCTTC.

This clonotype was found many times. The chain is built from TRBV3-1 and TRBJ2-7; no clear D gene. The CDR3 consists of 14 residues. Trimming took off 4 bases at V and 4 bases at J, with 14 bases between the two ends. Looked up from germline, CDR1 is LGHDT and CDR2 is YNNKEL (reference sequence). The CDR3 loop reads CASSPRSEIYEQYF. The CDR3 DNA follows: TGTGCCAGCAGCCCCCGGTCAGAAATATACGAGCAGTACTTC.

This clonotype was detected ten times or more. This chain uses TRBV4-2 with TRBJ2-7; possible D gene TRBD2, 6 bases. V was clipped by 1 base and J by 10 bases, with 17 bases between them. The germline V gene has CDR1 LGHNA and CDR2 YNFKEQ. CDR3 size: 14 residues. CDR3 amino acids: CASSQVGRTVDQYF. The CDR3 DNA reads TGTGCCAGCAGCCAAGTTGGGAGGACCGTCGACCAGTACTTC.

The chain employs TRBV7-2 and TRBJ2-1; weak D call: TRBD1 (5 bases). V was trimmed by 5 bases and J by 7 bases, leaving 15 bases between them. The CDR3 loop spans 14 amino acids. CDR1 and CDR2 (germline): SGHTA, FQGNSA. The CDR3 DNA follows: TGTGCCAGCAGCCCTAGGGGCACTCGGAATGAGCAGTTCTTC. This codes for CASSPRGTRNEQFF.

There are a few counts of this clonotype. This chain joins TRBV3-1 and TRBJ1-2; no definite D call. The CDR3 has 14 amino acids. The germline CDR1 and CDR2 sequences are LGHDT and YNNKEL (reference sequence). Trimming left V 5 bases short and J 2 bases short, with 12 bases between. As DNA, the CDR3 is TGTGCCAGCAGCGCCCGGACGGTGAACTATGGCTACACCTTC. Translating it yields CASSARTVNYGYTF.

This clonotype was recorded many times. The chain recombines TRBV29-1 with TRBJ1-2; no reliable D call. Between the trimmed V and J ends, which lost 3 bases and 4 bases, there was a span of 12 bases. This CDR3 contains 13 residues. CDR1 is SQVTM, CDR2 ANQGSEA, per germline. The CDR3 region is CSVDLWTGYGYTF. For the CDR3, the DNA is TGCAGCGTTGATCTGTGGACGGGCTATGGCTACACCTTC.

At least ten counts were recorded for this clonotype. The J gene is TRBJ2-1, the V gene TRBV11-2; D not resolved. The V end was cut by 3 bases, the J end by 7 bases, with 4 bases between. Germline V gene sequence: CDR1 SGHAT, CDR2 FQNNGV. The length of the CDR3 is 11 residues. The CDR3 here is CASSLRNEQFF. The CDR3, as DNA: TGTGCCAGCAGCTTGAGGAATGAGCAGTTCTTC.

This clonotype was counted ten times or more. DNA of the CDR3: TGTGCCGGCGGGGGAGCTGGGGGCTGGCAGTTCTTC. The encoded protein is CAGGGAGGWQFF. The chain combines TRBV10-3 with TRBJ2-1, with D tentatively TRBD2 (7 bases). V was trimmed by 11 bases and J by 12 bases, leaving 20 bases between them. The CDR3 contains 12 residues. Germline CDR1 ENHRY, CDR2 SYGVKD.

This clonotype was picked up many times. The rearrangement uses TRBV5-1 and TRBJ1-1; no definite D call. The ends were cut back, 6 bases at V and 4 bases at J, with 13 bases in the middle. This CDR3 region has 13 residues. Germline loops: CDR1 SGHRS, CDR2 YFSETQ. The CDR3: CASTGLAVTEAFF. CDR3 DNA sequence: TGCGCCAGCACAGGCCTAGCAGTCACTGAAGCTTTCTTT.